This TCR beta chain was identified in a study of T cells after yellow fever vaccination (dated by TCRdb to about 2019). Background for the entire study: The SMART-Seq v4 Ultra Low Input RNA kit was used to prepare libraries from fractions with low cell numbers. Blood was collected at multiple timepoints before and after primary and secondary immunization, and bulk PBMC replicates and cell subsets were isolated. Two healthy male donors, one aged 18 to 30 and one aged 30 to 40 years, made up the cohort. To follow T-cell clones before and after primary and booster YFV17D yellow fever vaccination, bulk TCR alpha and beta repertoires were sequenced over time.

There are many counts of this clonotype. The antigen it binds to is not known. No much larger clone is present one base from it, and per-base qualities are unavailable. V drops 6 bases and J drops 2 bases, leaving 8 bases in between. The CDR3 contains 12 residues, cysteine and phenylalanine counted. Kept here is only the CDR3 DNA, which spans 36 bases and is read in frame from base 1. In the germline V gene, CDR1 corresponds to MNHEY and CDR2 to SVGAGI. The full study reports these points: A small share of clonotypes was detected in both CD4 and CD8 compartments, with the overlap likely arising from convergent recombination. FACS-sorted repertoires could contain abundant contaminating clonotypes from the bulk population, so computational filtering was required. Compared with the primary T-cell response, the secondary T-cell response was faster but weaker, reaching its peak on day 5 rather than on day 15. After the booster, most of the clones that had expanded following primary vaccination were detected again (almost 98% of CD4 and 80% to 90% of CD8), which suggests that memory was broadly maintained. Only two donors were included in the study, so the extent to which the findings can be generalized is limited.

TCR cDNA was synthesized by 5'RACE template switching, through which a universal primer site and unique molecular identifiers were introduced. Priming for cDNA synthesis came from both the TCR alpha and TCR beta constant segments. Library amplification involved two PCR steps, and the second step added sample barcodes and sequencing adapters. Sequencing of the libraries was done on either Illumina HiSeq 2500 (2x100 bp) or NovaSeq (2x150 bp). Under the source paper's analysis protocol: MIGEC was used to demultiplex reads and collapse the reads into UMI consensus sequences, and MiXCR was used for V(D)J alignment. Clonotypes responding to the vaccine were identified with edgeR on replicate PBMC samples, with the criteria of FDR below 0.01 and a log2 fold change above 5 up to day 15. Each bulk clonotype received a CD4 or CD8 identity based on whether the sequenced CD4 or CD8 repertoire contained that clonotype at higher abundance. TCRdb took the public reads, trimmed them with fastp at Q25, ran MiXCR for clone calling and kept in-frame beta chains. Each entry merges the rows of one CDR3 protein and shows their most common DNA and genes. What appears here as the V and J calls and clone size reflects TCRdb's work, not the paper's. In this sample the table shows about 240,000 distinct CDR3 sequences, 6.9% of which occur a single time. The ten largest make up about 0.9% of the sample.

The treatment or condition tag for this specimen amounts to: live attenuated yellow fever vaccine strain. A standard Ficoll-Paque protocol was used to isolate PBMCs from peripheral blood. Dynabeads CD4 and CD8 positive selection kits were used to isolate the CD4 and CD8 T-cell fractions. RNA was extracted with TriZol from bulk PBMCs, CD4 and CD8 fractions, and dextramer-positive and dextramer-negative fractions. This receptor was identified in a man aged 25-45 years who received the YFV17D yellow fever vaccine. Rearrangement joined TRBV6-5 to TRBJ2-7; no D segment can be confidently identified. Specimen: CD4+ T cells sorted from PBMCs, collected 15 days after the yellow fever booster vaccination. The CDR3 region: CASRDLTYEQYF. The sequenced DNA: TGTGCCAGCAGGGACCTTACCTACGAGCAGTACTTC.